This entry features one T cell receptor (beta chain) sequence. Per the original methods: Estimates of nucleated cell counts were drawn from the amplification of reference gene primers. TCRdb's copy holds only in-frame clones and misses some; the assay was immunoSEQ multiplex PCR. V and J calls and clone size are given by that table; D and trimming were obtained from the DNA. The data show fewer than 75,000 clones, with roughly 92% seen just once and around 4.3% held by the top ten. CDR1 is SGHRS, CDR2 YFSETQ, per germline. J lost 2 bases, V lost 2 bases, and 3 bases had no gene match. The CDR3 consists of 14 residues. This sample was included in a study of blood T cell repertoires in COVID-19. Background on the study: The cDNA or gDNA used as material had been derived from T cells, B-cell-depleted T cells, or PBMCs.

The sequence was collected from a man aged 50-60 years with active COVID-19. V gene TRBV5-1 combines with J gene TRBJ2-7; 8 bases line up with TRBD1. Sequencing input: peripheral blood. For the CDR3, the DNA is TGCGCCAGCAGCTTAACGACAGGGGCCTACGAGCAGTACTTC. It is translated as CASSLTTGAYEQYF.